This entry concerns a single T cell receptor (beta chain). Its matching antigen is unknown. Using RNA transcripts as the source, TCR beta CDR3 regions were amplified. The TCR CDR3 was amplified in a first-round RT-PCR using the HTBI primer set. MiXCR, run by TCRdb on the multiplex PCR reads, gives a single entry per CDR3 protein. Of a few hundred thousand distinct CDR3 sequences in the sample, just over 45% were seen once. The data are from a study of T cells in Graves' hyperthyroidism and ophthalmopathy. Study-level points and caveats: Ophthalmopathy was separated from stable hyperthyroidism by a 13 V-J model.

Graves' hyperthyroidism qualified as stable when ophthalmopathy did not progress within 18 months. Participants, patients aged 18 to 65, had newly diagnosed hyperthyroidism with a duration under 2 months. It was uncontrolled infection, other autoimmune disease, pregnancy or lactation that excluded patients. Germline V gene data show CDR1 as SGHRS and CDR2 as YFSETQ. V lost 4 bases and J lost 3; bases outside the gene matches: 8. This CDR3 spans 17 amino acids. Specimen: peripheral blood or thyroid tissue (not recorded which). The chain couples TRBV5-1 to TRBJ1-6; TRBD1 matches 9 bases. The sequence was collected from a woman under 30 with Graves' hyperthyroidism. CDR3 sequence (DNA): TGCGCCAGCAGCCAGGTGGTGGGACAGGGCTATAATTCACCCCTCCACTTT. This sequence encodes CASSQVVGQGYNSPLHF.